This T cell receptor beta chain was recorded in a study of shared clonotypes between healthy human individuals (dated by TCRdb to 2020 to 2022). Regarding the study in general: The cohort included three men and a couple of women between 18 and 49 years of age. For each donor, three plates each were used for CD4 naive and CD4 memory, two plates were used for CD8 naive, and one plate was used for CD8 memory. To estimate repertoire size and how much clonotypes are shared between individuals, the study performed deep sequencing of blood TCR repertoires from about five healthy adults. To increase sequencing depth and limit assay-specific biases, different laboratories used diverse techniques to prepare libraries and sequence TCR repertoires. Per donor, leukapheresis produced somewhere between about 0.85 and 8.9 billion PBMCs. Beyond this particular receptor, the publication reports: Pairwise subsampling led to the expectation that sequencing depth would affect the degree of clonotype sharing among donors. Higher generation probabilities were observed for clonotypes shared by all four sorted-subset donors than for non-shared clonotypes. Rarefaction of sorted-subset datasets indicated incomplete sequencing despite the large sequencing depth. The small number of donors limited the genetic and exposure-history diversity represented. Naive subsets generally had larger estimated clonotype richness than memory subsets. Sampling was restricted to blood, and TCR repertoires in tissues likely differ from the TCR repertoires found in blood. When several donors were compared, the shared fraction of clonotypes was 5% to 6.5% for naive CD4, around 4% for naive CD8, roughly 2.5% for memory CD4, and approximately 0.4% for memory CD8.

Notes on this clone: Its antigen remains unidentified. One base away there is no much larger clone; base qualities are not given.

Ends trimmed: V by 2 bases, J by 7 bases; bases unmatched to a gene: 12. The CDR3 covers 17 residues, taking in both the cysteine and the phenylalanine. The only DNA kept is the CDR3, 51 bases in frame from the first base. From a lookup of the germline V gene (reference sequence), CDR1 and CDR2 are MNHEY and SMNVEV. TCR CDR3 regions were amplified from genomic DNA by multiplex PCR using the deep immunoSEQ assay. For each cell subset, the extracted genomic DNA was distributed evenly across all wells of several immunoSEQ 96-well plates, and each plate served as one replicate. For sorted subsets, 200 ng of genomic DNA, equivalent to some 33,000 T cell genomes, went into each replicate PCR. Purified libraries were measured with a Qubit 3.0 fluorometer, size-checked on a Bioanalyzer 2100, and measured again with the KAPA Library Quantification kit. Every immunoSEQ 96-well plate was sequenced on a separate single-read 150-cycle Illumina NextSeq 550 flow cell. Under the source paper's analysis protocol: Because the immunoSEQ output held only junctional sequences and lacked quality scores, the filtering could not match the filtering applied to full-length reads. To assign V/J genes and CDR3, sequences were annotated against IMGT germline references using PyIR, a Python wrapper for IgBLAST v1.9. Any read was removed if the V/J assignment was weak (E-value above 1e-6), the CDR3 was missing, or the read contained stop codons, out-of-frame junctions, or ambiguous translated residues. A V3J clonotype was defined by an identical inferred V gene, J gene, and CDR3 amino acid sequence. The percentage overlap between two repertoires was calculated by dividing the number of shared unique clonotypes by the size of the smaller repertoire. Three approaches were used to assess repertoire richness: RTK rarefaction, the Chao1 estimator, and Recon v2.1 estimates of unobserved clonotypes. Generation probabilities for all TCRbeta clonotypes obtained by the gDNA method from a handful of donors were computed using OLGA. This immuneACCESS table, as held by TCRdb, lists in-frame sequences with V and J called but not all clones. Of the missing ones, under half trace to an unresolved V gene in checked studies; the others have no known cause. The DNA was the basis for D and trimming; V, J and clone size are from that table. In all, the sample holds some 2.1 million clones, and less than 95% of those were seen once. The ten largest clones take up 0.85% to 1.3% of the sample.

For the CD8 naive samples, CD45RO-negative cells were positively selected for CCR7, yielding a CD45RA+CCR7+ population from which TemRA cells were excluded. Healthy HIV-negative adults with no recently reported acute infections or vaccinations were included as donors. All donors were Caucasian adults living in Nashville, Tennessee, USA. Blood was obtained by leukapheresis, after which PBMCs were separated by Ficoll-Histopaque density gradient centrifugation and cryopreserved in liquid nitrogen vapor phase. Analytical flow cytometry was used to check the purity and quantity of each magnetically sorted T cell population. Each sorted fraction had its genomic DNA isolated and then quantified by UV absorbance on a Nanodrop 2000c.

Sequences were obtained from naive CD8+ T cells sorted from blood. The cell subset or site label, read with the paper, signifies: CD45RA+CCR7+. The sequence was obtained from a man aged 18 to 30 in good health. The rearranged chain carries TRBV27 and TRBJ2-1, with TRBD2 matching 9 junction bases. Here is the DNA: TGTGCCAGCAGTTTACAGGCGGGAGGGCCTAGGTTGAATGAGCAGTTCTTC. Its protein product is CASSLQAGGPRLNEQFF.